The T cell receptor (beta chain) described here comes from a study of blood T cells in healthy people across ages. Overall study context: Capture via template switching afforded approximately one barcoded beta molecule per two T cells.

Every sample gave at least 5 micrograms of total RNA when it was extracted. A second PCR of 7 to 11 cycles used a sample-barcoded 5' primer and a J-beta primer mix. Every cDNA molecule bore a tag from a template-switch adaptor containing 12 random nucleotides. Sequencing recovered at least 3 million CDR3-containing paired-end reads from each sample. One entry per CDR3 protein results from TCRdb running MiXCR on the 5' RACE reads. The sample lists around 650,000 distinct CDR3 sequences; 32% were seen once. The sequenced sample was blood. This receptor was taken from an elderly woman in good health.

CDR3 sequence (DNA): TGTGCCAGCAGTTACGACTTCGCGGGTAACGAGCAGTACTTC. This gives the protein CASSYDFAGNEQYF. The chain couples TRBV6-5 to TRBJ2-7; perhaps TRBD2 as D (5 bases). Trimming stripped 2 bases from V and 5 bases from J, with 13 bases between. The CDR3 is 14 residues long. CDR1 and CDR2 (germline): MNHEY, SVGAGI.